One sample yielded the 32 T cell receptor beta chains listed below, sequenced in a study of identical twins (dated by TCRdb to the mid-2010s). The protocol used for the library was 5' RACE. TCRdb shows the sequencer as Illumina HiSeq 2000. The public sequencing data were trimmed at Q25 with fastp and processed into clonotypes with MiXCR by TCRdb, which kept only in-frame beta chains. Rows matching on CDR3 protein sequence are summarized as one entry with the most common DNA and genes. The sample table shows 450,000 or so distinct CDR3 sequences, and roughly 24% are seen once. The biggest ten clones account for 2.9% of the sample. This sample was also put to use in a study of T cells expressing NK-cell markers.

The specimen sequenced was CD4+ T cells sorted from blood. The source of these receptors is a woman aged 18-29 years in good health.

The sample holds a few counts of this clonotype. The chain has TRBV20-1 and TRBJ2-7; no definite D call. Germline lookup yields CDR1 DFQATT and CDR2 SNEGSKA (reference sequence). This CDR3 region has 11 residues. Trimming pared 4 bases from V and 1 base from J, leaving 5 bases between. Written as DNA, the CDR3 is TGCAGTGCTATTTATTCCTACGAGCAGTACTTC. Its translation: CSAIYSYEQYF.

Note on this clonotype: The germline gene is not matched at one end of the junction; a read error may be the cause. The rearrangement links TRBV10-3 to TRBJ2-5; weak D call: TRBD2 (5 bases). CDR1 is ENHRY and CDR2 is SYGVKD in the germline V gene. This CDR3 has 13 residues. CDR3 coding DNA: TGCGCCATCGCGGGTTCCCAGCAAGAGACCCAGTACTTC. This translates into CAIAGSQQETQYF.

The CDR3 is CSATQGGTEAFF. The CDR3, as DNA: TGCAGTGCTACCCAAGGGGGGACTGAAGCTTTCTTT. V gene TRBV20-1 combines with J gene TRBJ1-1, with a tentative D call TRBD1 (6 bases). CDR1 and CDR2 from the germline V gene are DFQATT and SNEGSKA (reference sequence). Trimming took 4 bases from V and 5 from J, leaving 11 bases between them. The CDR3 extends over 12 amino acids.

The chain is built from TRBV12-3 or TRBV12-4 and TRBJ2-7; D gene ambiguous. CDR3 length: 12 amino acids. V lost 4 bases and J 7 bases, leaving 11 bases between the germline ends. The CDR3 sequence is CASSSSRWEQYF. CDR3 nucleotides: TGTGCCAGCAGTTCCTCTCGGTGGGAGCAGTACTTC.

The genes are TRBV5-1 and TRBJ2-7; 9 nucleotides match TRBD1. The CDR3 totals 14 residues. Germline values: CDR1 SGHRS, CDR2 YFSETQ. V lost 3 bases to trimming and J lost 4 bases; unmatched junction nucleotides: 5. The CDR3 DNA follows: TGCGCCAGCAGCTCGGGACAGGGCTTTTACGAGCAGTACTTC. This encodes CASSSGQGFYEQYF.

The rearrangement links TRBV29-1 to TRBJ1-5; TRBD1 matches at 8 bases. This CDR3 has 14 residues. Germline V gives CDR1 SQVTM, CDR2 ANQGSEA. V dropped 6 bases and J dropped 3; count of bases not matched to a gene: 7. The CDR3 DNA reads TGCAGCGTCCGAACAGGGGGAATCAATCAGCCCCAGCATTTT. Its protein is CSVRTGGINQPQHF.

This clonotype was counted a few times. J is TRBJ2-4 and V is TRBV15; D uncertain. V lost 3 bases and J 0 bases, leaving 9 bases between the germline ends. The CDR3 sequence is 15 residues long. Germline CDR1 reads LNHNV; CDR2 reads YYDKDF (reference sequence). In DNA form, the CDR3 reads TGTGCCACCAGCAGCAACCCCTTAGCCAAAAACATTCAGTACTTC. Encoded protein: CATSSNPLAKNIQYF.

The chain combines TRBV6-1 with TRBJ2-1, with 7 positions matching TRBD2. This CDR3 comprises 16 residues. J lost 3 bases, V lost 6 bases, and 11 bases had no gene match. Germline V gives CDR1 MNHNS, CDR2 SASEGT. The CDR3 bases are TGTGCCAGCAGCGCAGAAATATTAGCGGGCTACAATGAGCAGTTCTTC. It encodes CASSAEILAGYNEQFF.

In DNA, the CDR3 is TGTGCCAGCAGTTACTCGACGGGCGAAGCTTTCTTT. The encoded protein is CASSYSTGEAFF. This chain joins TRBV6-6 and TRBJ1-1, with no clear D. V shed 0 bases and J shed 8 bases, with 7 bases lying between them. There are 12 residues in the CDR3. The germline gives CDR1 MNHNY, CDR2 SVGAGI (reference sequence).

The rearrangement links TRBV12-3 or TRBV12-4 to TRBJ1-2, with D uncertain. Trimming took off 6 bases at V and 0 bases at J, with 17 bases between the two ends. The CDR3 sequence is 16 residues long. The CDR3 DNA sequence: TGTGCCAGCAGACGGAGCGGGAGAGTAGCTAACTATGGCTACACCTTC. Translated, it gives CASRRSGRVANYGYTF.

The chain combines TRBV5-1 with TRBJ2-7; TRBD2 matches at 13 bases. The CDR3 is made up of 14 amino acids. After removal of 2 bases from V and 5 bases from J, the junction contained 1 base not matched to a gene. CDR1 is SGHRS, CDR2 YFSETQ, per germline. The CDR3 spells CASSFGTSGDEQYF. CDR3 nucleotides: TGCGCCAGCAGCTTCGGGACTAGCGGGGACGAGCAGTACTTC.

This clonotype turned up a few times. The V gene is TRBV11-3, the J gene TRBJ2-5; possibly TRBD1 or TRBD2 for D (5 bases each). The CDR3 totals 17 residues. V lost 0 bases to trimming and J lost 1 base, with 15 bases between them. CDR1 and CDR2 (germline): SGHNT, YENEEA. The CDR3 region has the DNA TGTGCCAGCAGCTTAGATGGCCTGGGACGAGGCCAAGAGACCCAGTACTTC. It specifies CASSLDGLGRGQETQYF.

This sequence joins TRBV3-1 and TRBJ2-7; D is ambiguous. The CDR3 length is 12 residues. V was trimmed by 4 bases and J by 3 bases, leaving 7 bases between them. Germline V gives CDR1 LGHDT, CDR2 YNNKEL (reference sequence). The CDR3 nucleotides read TGTGCCAGCAGCCTTAGTTACTACGAGCAGTACTTC. This codes for CASSLSYYEQYF.

This sequence joins TRBV3-1 and TRBJ2-2; D unresolved. Germline assignment: CDR1 LGHDT and CDR2 YNNKEL (reference sequence). The V and J ends lost 1 base and 7 bases respectively, with 13 bases between them. This CDR3 has 15 residues. The CDR3 DNA is TGTGCCAGCAGCCAAGGGGCCCTTGAAGGCGGGGAGCTGTTTTTT. This encodes CASSQGALEGGELFF.

V and J are TRBV20-1 and TRBJ2-1; TRBD1 matches 8 bases. Germline V lookup: CDR1 DFQATT, CDR2 SNEGSKA (reference sequence). The CDR3 length is 16 residues. The V gene end was trimmed by 1 base and the J gene end by 2 bases; junction bases not matched to a gene: 7. The CDR3 loop reads CSARGSTGGTYNEQFF. DNA for the CDR3: TGCAGTGCTAGAGGGTCTACAGGGGGAACCTACAATGAGCAGTTCTTC.

The gene calls are TRBV12-3 or TRBV12-4 and TRBJ1-2; possible D gene TRBD1, 5 bases. With 6 bases removed from V and 4 bases from J, the gap between germline ends came to 12 bases. This CDR3 has 13 amino acids. CDR3 coding DNA: TGTGCCAGCAGCTCGACGGGGACCTATGGCTACACCTTC. Its translation: CASSSTGTYGYTF.

This clonotype appeared a few times. The chain employs TRBV12-3 or TRBV12-4 and TRBJ2-7, with 7 nucleotides matching TRBD1. CDR3 size: 13 residues. The J segment lost 4 bases and the V segment lost 5 bases, leaving 5 bases of the junction unmatched. CDR3 in DNA: TGTGCCAGCAGTAACCAGGGACAGTACGAGCAGTACTTC. Translation gives CASSNQGQYEQYF.

Only a few counts were recorded for this clonotype. The chain combines TRBV7-9 with TRBJ1-1; no clear D. The CDR3 runs 11 residues. CDR1 and CDR2 (germline): SEHNR, FQNEAQ (reference sequence). V lost 4 bases to trimming and J lost 5 bases, with 5 bases between them. For the CDR3, the DNA is TGTGCCAGCAGCTACAAGACTGAAGCTTTCTTT. Translating it yields CASSYKTEAFF.

The CDR3 spells CSAIPQAGGHHEQYF. The CDR3 DNA follows: TGCAGTGCTATCCCCCAAGCGGGGGGGCACCACGAGCAGTACTTC. The J gene is TRBJ2-7, the V gene TRBV20-1, with 10 bases fitting TRBD2. V lost 4 bases and J lost 5; bases outside the gene matches: 11. Germline CDR1 DFQATT, CDR2 SNEGSKA (reference sequence). This CDR3 comprises 15 residues.

This clonotype was counted a single time. The CDR3 is CASSGTGVMYEQYF. CDR3 nucleotides: TGTGCCAGCAGCGGGACAGGGGTTATGTACGAGCAGTACTTC. The chain links TRBV11-2 to TRBJ2-7; 10 nucleotides agree with TRBD1. Germline-derived CDR1 and CDR2 are SGHAT and FQNNGV. V was pared by 5 bases and J by 4 bases, with 5 bases of the junction left unmatched. The CDR3 length is 14 residues.

This clonotype has more than one count but fewer than ten. The chain has TRBV7-3 and TRBJ2-1; 10 bases fit TRBD2. Germline CDR1 is SGHTA and CDR2 is FQGTGA. The CDR3 length is 14 residues. J was trimmed by 8 bases and V by 3 bases; bases with no gene match: 4. The DNA for the CDR3 is TGTGCCAGCAGCTTCAGCGGGGGGGCCTATGAGCAGTTCTTC. Amino acids: CASSFSGGAYEQFF.

This clonotype was counted only a few times. V is TRBV20-1 and J is TRBJ1-6; D gene unclear. Between the trimmed V and J ends, which lost 1 base and 12 bases, there was a span of 10 bases. The CDR3 is 12 residues long. Germline V gives CDR1 DFQATT, CDR2 SNEGSKA (reference sequence). The CDR3 sequence is CSARATSEPLHF. The CDR3 DNA sequence: TGCAGTGCTAGAGCCACCAGTGAACCCCTCCACTTT.

This clonotype has more than one count but fewer than ten. The chain couples TRBV7-2 to TRBJ2-7; D is uncertain. V was cut by 4 bases and J by 2 bases, with 12 bases left in between. Germline CDR1 reads SGHTA; CDR2 reads FQGNSA. There are 14 residues in the CDR3. This CDR3 is CASSSTISAYEQYF. CDR3 nucleotide sequence: TGTGCCAGCAGCTCCACAATAAGTGCCTACGAGCAGTACTTC.

The chain uses TRBV3-1 and TRBJ1-2; no definite D call. CDR3 length: 15 amino acids. V was cut by 0 bases and J by 5 bases, with 13 bases left in between. Germline V lookup: CDR1 LGHDT, CDR2 YNNKEL (reference sequence). The CDR3 DNA reads TGTGCCAGCAGCCAAGATACGAGGGCAAGATATGGCTACACCTTC. Translating gives CASSQDTRARYGYTF.

A single count supports this clonotype. The chain combines TRBV2 with TRBJ2-7; possibly TRBD2 for D (6 bases). This CDR3 is built from 15 residues. CDR1 is SNHLY and CDR2 is FYNNEI in the germline V gene. V lost 3 bases and J lost 0, with 12 bases in between. CDR3 nucleotide sequence: TGTGCCAGCAGTGATCGGACTACCCTCTCCTACGAGCAGTACTTC. It codes for CASSDRTTLSYEQYF.

This clonotype has only a few counts. V usage is TRBV21-1 and J usage is TRBJ1-4. TRBV21-1 is given as a pseudogene. The length of the CDR3 is 13 residues. CDR3 sequence reads: CASSTAGNEKLFF. The CDR3 DNA is TGTGCCAGCAGCACGGCAGGGAATGAAAAACTGTTTTTT.

This clonotype was observed a few times. The chain links TRBV19 to TRBJ2-2; D uncertain. Trimming took 3 bases from V and 7 from J, leaving 15 bases between them. There are 15 residues in the CDR3. Per the germline V gene, CDR1 is LNHDA and CDR2 is SQIVND (reference sequence). The CDR3 sequence: CASSIVALKSGELFF. Here the CDR3 DNA reads TGTGCCAGTAGTATTGTCGCCTTAAAGAGCGGGGAGCTGTTTTTT.

This clonotype was picked up a small number of times. The chain links TRBV4-3 to TRBJ2-7, with D tentatively TRBD1 or TRBD2 (5 bases each). The CDR3 is made up of 17 amino acids. V dropped 0 bases and J dropped 0 bases, with 15 bases sitting between them. The germline V gene encodes CDR1 LGHNA and CDR2 YSLEER. CDR3 bases: TGCGCCAGCAGCCAAGAATCGGCGCCGGGACCCTCCTACGAGCAGTACTTC. It translates to CASSQESAPGPSYEQYF.

As regards this clonotype: At one end, the junction sequence differs from germline, possibly due to a read error. The V call is TRBV7-2, the J call TRBJ2-7, with 9 bases lining up with TRBD2. This CDR3 region has 15 residues. CDR1 and CDR2 from the germline V gene are SGHTA and FQGNSA. The chain's CDR3 is CASSTSGTSSNEQYF. The CDR3 DNA reads TGTGCCAGCAGCACGTCCGGGACTAGCTCCAACGAGCAGTACTTC. Filled out from reference TRBV7-2 and TRBJ2-7, the complete variable domain reads GAGVSQSPSNKVTEKGKDVELRCDPISGHTALYWYRQSLGQGLEFLIYFQGNSAPDKSGLPSDRFSAERTGGSVSTLTIQRTQQEDSAVYLCASSTSGTSSNEQYFGPGTRLTVT.

The CDR3 DNA sequence: TGCGCCAGCAGCCTTCTAACGACAGGTAGCACAGATACGCAGTATTTT. Protein: CASSLLTTGSTDTQYF. The rearrangement links TRBV5-1 to TRBJ2-3; D perhaps matches TRBD1 (6 bases). CDR1 and CDR2 from the germline V gene are SGHRS and YFSETQ. V was cut by 4 bases and J by 0 bases, with 15 bases left in between. There are 16 residues in the CDR3.

This chain links TRBV7-9 with TRBJ1-5; no reliable D call. From germline, CDR1 is SEHNR and CDR2 FQNEAQ (reference sequence). The CDR3 has 15 residues. Between the trimmed V and J ends, which lost 4 bases and 0 bases, there was a span of 10 bases. The CDR3 region is CASSSGRYSNQPQHF. CDR3 bases: TGTGCCAGCAGCTCCGGACGGTATAGCAATCAGCCCCAGCATTTT.

This clonotype was counted a few times. This chain links TRBV5-1 with TRBJ2-5; D unresolved. The CDR3 runs 15 residues. V was trimmed by 5 bases and J by 2 bases, leaving 16 bases between them. The germline gives CDR1 SGHRS, CDR2 YFSETQ. Written as DNA, the CDR3 is TGCGCCAGCAGTGTGGGCGGCCAGACACAAGAGACCCAGTACTTC. Amino acid sequence: CASSVGGQTQETQYF.